Included here is one TCR beta chain sequence, with context. The data belong to a study of blood T cell repertoires in COVID-19. As for the study in general: Donors in the United States, Italy and Spain gave samples during acute or convalescent COVID-19. T cells, B-cell-depleted T cells, or PBMCs provided the cDNA or gDNA that served as material.

From germline, CDR1 is ENHRY and CDR2 SYGVKD. The CDR3 is 14 amino acids. V lost 1 base to trimming and J lost 5 bases, with 9 bases between them. Original processing methods: Quantification of nucleated cells was approximated via reference gene primer amplification. Measured with immunoSEQ multiplex PCR; TCRdb has only the in-frame clones, and not every one. V, J and clone size were drawn from that table, and D and trimming were deduced from the DNA. The repertoire holds approximately 80,000 clones, with around 74% as singletons. This clonotype was obtained from a human donor in a cohort sampled during active COVID-19. The V gene is TRBV10-3, the J gene TRBJ1-5; D not certain. The sequenced sample was peripheral blood. CDR3 sequence (DNA): TGTGCCATCAGTGAGTATAGAGGAGATCAGCCCCAGCATTTT. This codes for CAISEYRGDQPQHF.